Described below is a single T cell receptor (beta chain) sequence and its context. This sample was taken from a study of blood T cell repertoires in COVID-19. Background on the study: Samples taken during acute and convalescent COVID-19 were collected in the United States, Italy and Spain. T cells, B-cell-depleted T cells, or PBMCs supplied cDNA or gDNA.

Here immunoSEQ multiplex PCR was the method, and the copy in TCRdb shows in-frame clones only, minus some. The table has hundreds of thousands of clones, over 75% seen once. CDR3 length equals 13 residues. V shed 1 base and J shed 6 bases, with 9 bases lying between them. J is TRBJ1-2 and V is TRBV12-3 or TRBV12-4; D remains unclear. The sequenced sample consisted of peripheral blood. The sequence came from a young man with active or convalescent COVID-19. The CDR3 spells CASSLGARDGYTF. DNA for the CDR3: TGTGCCAGCAGTTTAGGAGCCCGGGATGGCTACACCTTC.